Listed below are T cell receptor beta chains from one sample, sequenced in a study of T cells in Graves' hyperthyroidism and ophthalmopathy. One entry per CDR3 protein results from TCRdb running MiXCR on the multiplex PCR reads. The sample holds around 520,000 distinct CDR3 sequences, about 15% seen once. The specimen was blood. The receptors come from a woman aged 40 to 50 with Graves' hyperthyroidism. CDR3s include the opening cysteine and the closing phenylalanine or tryptophan. The D gene is left open where the match is weak. Not every row has a clone size; where given, it reads once, few, many or a size class.

J: TRBJ2-2
D: TRBD1
size: NA
V: TRBV7-9
CDR3: CASSFGQGELFF
DNA: TGTGCCAGCAGCTTCGGACAGGGTGAGCTGTTTTTT

J: TRBJ2-5
D: NA
size: few
V: TRBV5-5
CDR3: CASSLASAPQETQYF
DNA: TGTGCCAGCAGCTTGGCCTCCGCCCCCCAAGAGACCCAGTACTTC

J: TRBJ2-7
D: NA
size: NA
V: TRBV10-3
CDR3: CAISVGGGVGYEQYF
DNA: TGTGCCATCAGTGTCGGAGGGGGGGTGGGTTACGAGCAGTACTTC

J: TRBJ2-5
D: NA
size: few
V: TRBV5-6
CDR3: CASSPKTWAAQYF
DNA: TGTGCCAGCAGCCCGAAAACGTGGGCGGCCCAGTACTTC

J: TRBJ2-5
D: NA
size: NA
V: TRBV12-3/TRBV12-4
CDR3: CASKSGVQETQYF
DNA: TGTGCCAGCAAATCGGGAGTTCAAGAGACCCAGTACTTC

J: TRBJ2-1
D: TRBD1
size: few
V: TRBV20-1
CDR3: CSARVGTESNEQFF
DNA: TGCAGTGCTAGAGTTGGGACAGAGAGCAATGAGCAGTTCTTC

J: TRBJ2-3
D: NA
size: many
V: TRBV28
CDR3: CASSLWGARTDTQYF
DNA: TGTGCCAGCAGTTTATGGGGGGCGCGCACAGATACGCAGTATTTT

J: TRBJ2-7
D: TRBD2
size: many
V: TRBV27
CDR3: CASSRGGRGYEQYF
DNA: TGTGCCAGCTCCCGGGGGGGCAGGGGCTACGAGCAGTACTTC

J: TRBJ2-1
D: TRBD1
size: many
V: TRBV6-1
CDR3: CASRVGTGTNNEQFF
DNA: TGTGCCAGCCGTGTGGGGACAGGCACAAACAATGAGCAGTTCTTC

J: TRBJ2-1
D: NA
size: NA
V: TRBV12-3/TRBV12-4
CDR3: CASGRAGIHNEQFF
DNA: TGTGCCTCCGGCAGGGCGGGGATACACAATGAGCAGTTCTTC

J: TRBJ2-1
D: TRBD2
size: few
V: TRBV5-1
CDR3: CASSLATSGRYNEQFF
DNA: TGCGCCAGCAGCTTGGCGACTAGCGGGAGGTACAATGAGCAGTTCTTC

J: TRBJ1-1
D: NA
size: many
V: TRBV6-1
CDR3: CASSADDYRWDTEAFF
DNA: TGTGCCAGCAGCGCCGACGACTATCGGTGGGACACTGAAGCTTTCTTT

J: TRBJ2-5
D: NA
size: few
V: TRBV24-1
CDR3: CATSDLPGPETQYF
DNA: TGTGCCACCAGTGATTTGCCAGGGCCAGAGACCCAGTACTTC

J: TRBJ2-1
D: TRBD2
size: NA
V: TRBV24-1
CDR3: CATSDSPFGGTNPFNEQFF
DNA: TGTGCCACCAGTGATTCCCCCTTCGGCGGGACTAACCCGTTCAATGAGCAGTTCTTC

J: TRBJ1-1
D: TRBD1
size: few
V: TRBV29-1
CDR3: CSVVDRGPTEAFF
DNA: TGCAGCGTTGTGGACAGGGGGCCCACTGAAGCTTTCTTT

J: TRBJ1-1
D: NA
size: many
V: TRBV5-1
CDR3: CASSLGTTNTEAFF
DNA: TGCGCCAGCAGCTTGGGGACAACAAACACTGAAGCTTTCTTT

J: TRBJ2-3
D: NA
size: many
V: TRBV5-1
CDR3: CASSLEGVADTQYF
DNA: TGCGCCAGCAGCTTGGAGGGCGTCGCAGATACGCAGTATTTT

J: TRBJ2-7
D: TRBD1
size: NA
V: TRBV13
CDR3: CASSLLGQGTLFPYEQYF
DNA: TGTGCCAGCAGCCTATTGGGACAGGGGACGTTATTTCCCTACGAGCAGTACTTC

J: TRBJ2-7
D: TRBD2
size: many
V: TRBV7-9
CDR3: CASSLPGRAFTSGSRFYEQYF
DNA: TGTGCCAGCAGCTTACCAGGCAGGGCGTTTACTAGCGGGAGCCGTTTCTACGAGCAGTACTTC

J: TRBJ2-5
D: TRBD2
size: few
V: TRBV10-3
CDR3: CAISPGLQQETQYF
DNA: TGTGCCATCAGCCCGGGACTACAACAAGAGACCCAGTACTTC

J: TRBJ2-3
D: TRBD2
size: few
V: TRBV27
CDR3: CASSSTTGTSGPTDTQYF
DNA: TGTGCCAGCAGTTCAACCACTGGGACTAGCGGTCCCACAGATACGCAGTATTTT

J: TRBJ2-1
D: NA
size: NA
V: TRBV29-1
CDR3: CSVDGHYNEQFF
DNA: TGCAGCGTTGACGGTCACTACAATGAGCAGTTCTTC

J: TRBJ2-1
D: TRBD1
size: NA
V: TRBV9
CDR3: CASSPRTGERNEQFF
DNA: TGTGCCAGCAGCCCCCGGACAGGGGAGAGAAATGAGCAGTTCTTC

J: TRBJ1-1
D: NA
size: NA
V: TRBV3-1
CDR3: CASSQESRGALNTEAFF
DNA: TGTGCCAGCAGCCAAGAGTCGCGGGGGGCTCTGAACACTGAAGCTTTCTTT

J: TRBJ2-7
D: NA
size: many
V: TRBV28
CDR3: CASSLQGPFYEQYF
DNA: TGTGCCAGCAGTTTACAGGGGCCATTCTACGAGCAGTACTTC

J: TRBJ2-5
D: NA
size: many
V: TRBV10-3
CDR3: CAISEGRNQETQYF
DNA: TGTGCCATCAGTGAGGGAAGGAACCAAGAGACCCAGTACTTC

J: TRBJ1-1
D: NA
size: many
V: TRBV5-1
CDR3: CASSLATANTEAFF
DNA: TGCGCCAGCAGCTTGGCAACAGCGAACACTGAAGCTTTCTTT

J: TRBJ1-5
D: NA
size: many
V: TRBV19
CDR3: CASSIRTAGNQPQHF
DNA: TGTGCCAGTAGTATCCGGACAGCTGGCAATCAGCCCCAGCATTTT